In its sample, the clone carrying this TCR beta chain was seen a few times. The target antigen is unknown. RNA extraction was followed by reverse transcription into cDNA, which acted as the sequencing template. Clones were read by immunoSEQ multiplex PCR, and TCRdb kept only the in-frame ones, dropping some. The sample carries tens of thousands of clones, just over 50% recorded once. In germline, CDR1 is SQVTM, CDR2 ANQGSEA. This CDR3 region has 12 residues. Trimming shortened V by 3 bases and J by 0 bases, and 6 bases separated the two germline ends. This specimen comes from a study of CD8+ T cells in alopecia areata. Findings and limits, study-wide: Scalp samples also yield sequences of resident alphabeta T cells from normal skin.

The clonotype originates from a human donor with alopecia areata. Sequencing used NKG2D-high CD8+ T cells sorted from blood. The J gene is TRBJ2-7, the V gene TRBV29-1; unclear D gene. In DNA form, the CDR3 reads TGCAGCGTTGAGGTCAGCTCCTACGAGCAGTACTTC. Protein product: CSVEVSSYEQYF.